The TCR beta chain under discussion was sequenced for a study of regulatory T cells in long-lasting Graves disease. Across the study: To qualify as persistent, Graves' disease required over 5 years of antithyroid drugs with positive TSH receptor antibodies.

This clonotype was counted a few times. V dropped 10 bases and J dropped 4 bases, with 22 bases sitting between them. The CDR3 spans 15 residues. Germline V gene data show CDR1 as MNHNS and CDR2 as SASEGT. Time point: persistent/refractory GD, antithyroid drugs over 5 years with positive TRAb. PBMC-derived RNA was used for the TCR library. The patient group derived from an endocrinology department in Xi'an, China. Arm-PCR of CDR3 regions and iRepertoire HTBI primers were the basis on which TCR beta libraries were built. One entry per CDR3 protein, called by TCRdb with MiXCR from the multiplex PCR reads. The repertoire holds under 450,000 distinct CDR3 sequences, with around 22% as singletons.

The chain recombines TRBV6-1 with TRBJ2-5; D tentatively fits TRBD1 or TRBD2 (6 bases each). This receptor was identified in a female donor with Graves disease. The specimen was peripheral blood mononuclear cells (PBMCs), collected when the disease was refractory, from a patient treated with antithyroid drugs. This chain's CDR3 is CATRTAPRGGETQYF. CDR3 bases: TGTGCCACCCGAACTGCCCCCAGGGGAGGAGAGACCCAGTACTTC.